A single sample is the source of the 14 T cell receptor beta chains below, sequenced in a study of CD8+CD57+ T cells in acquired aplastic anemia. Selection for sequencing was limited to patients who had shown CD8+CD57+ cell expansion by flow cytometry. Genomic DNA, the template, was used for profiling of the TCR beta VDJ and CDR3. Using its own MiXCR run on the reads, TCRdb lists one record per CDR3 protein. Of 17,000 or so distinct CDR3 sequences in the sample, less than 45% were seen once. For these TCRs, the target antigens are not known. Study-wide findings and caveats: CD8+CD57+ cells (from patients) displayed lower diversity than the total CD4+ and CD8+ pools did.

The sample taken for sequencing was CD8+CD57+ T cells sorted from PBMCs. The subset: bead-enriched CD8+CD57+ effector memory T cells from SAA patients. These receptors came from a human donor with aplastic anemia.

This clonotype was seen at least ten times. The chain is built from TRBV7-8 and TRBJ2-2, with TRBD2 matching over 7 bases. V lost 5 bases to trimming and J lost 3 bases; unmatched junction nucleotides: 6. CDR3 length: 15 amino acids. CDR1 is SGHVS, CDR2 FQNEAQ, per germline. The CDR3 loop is CASSGLGPDTGELFF. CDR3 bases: TGTGCCAGCAGCGGACTAGGCCCCGACACCGGGGAGCTGTTTTTT.

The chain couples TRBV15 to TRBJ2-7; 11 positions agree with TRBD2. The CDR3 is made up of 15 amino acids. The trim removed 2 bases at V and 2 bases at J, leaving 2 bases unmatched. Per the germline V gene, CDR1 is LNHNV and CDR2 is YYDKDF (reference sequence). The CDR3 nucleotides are TGTGCCACCAGCAGATCTAGCGGGAGGCCCTACGAGCAGTACTTC. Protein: CATSRSSGRPYEQYF.

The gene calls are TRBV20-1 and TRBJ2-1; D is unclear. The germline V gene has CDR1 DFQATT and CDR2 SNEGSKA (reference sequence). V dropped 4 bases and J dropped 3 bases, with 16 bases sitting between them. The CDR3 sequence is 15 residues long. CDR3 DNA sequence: TGCAGTGCTACCCTTAGCCGGAGACTCTACAATGAGCAGTTCTTC. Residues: CSATLSRRLYNEQFF.

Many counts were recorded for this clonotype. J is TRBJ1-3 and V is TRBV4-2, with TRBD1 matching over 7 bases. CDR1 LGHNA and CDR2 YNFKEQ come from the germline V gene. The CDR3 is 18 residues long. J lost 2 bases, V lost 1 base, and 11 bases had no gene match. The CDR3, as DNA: TGTGCCAGCAGCCAAGTAGGCGTACAGGGGATTGCTGGAAACACCATATATTTT. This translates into CASSQVGVQGIAGNTIYF.

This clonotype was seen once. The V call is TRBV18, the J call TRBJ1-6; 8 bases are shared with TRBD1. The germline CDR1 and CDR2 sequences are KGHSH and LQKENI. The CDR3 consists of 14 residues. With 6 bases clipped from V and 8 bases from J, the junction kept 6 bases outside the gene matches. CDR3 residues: CASSRAGGDSPLHF. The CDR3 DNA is TGTGCCAGCTCTAGGGCAGGGGGCGATTCACCCCTCCACTTT.

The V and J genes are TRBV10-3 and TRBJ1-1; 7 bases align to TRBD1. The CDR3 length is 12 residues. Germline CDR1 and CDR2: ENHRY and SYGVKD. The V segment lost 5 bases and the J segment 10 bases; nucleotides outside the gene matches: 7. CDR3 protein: CAISSGQAGAFF. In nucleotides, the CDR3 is TGTGCCATCAGTTCCGGACAGGCGGGAGCTTTCTTT.

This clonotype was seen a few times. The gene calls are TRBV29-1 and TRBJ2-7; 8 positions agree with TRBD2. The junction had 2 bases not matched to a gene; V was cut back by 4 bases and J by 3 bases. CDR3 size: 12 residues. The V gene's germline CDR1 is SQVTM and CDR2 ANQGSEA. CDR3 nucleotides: TGCAGCGTTGCCGGGAGGGGCTACGAGCAGTACTTC. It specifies CSVAGRGYEQYF.

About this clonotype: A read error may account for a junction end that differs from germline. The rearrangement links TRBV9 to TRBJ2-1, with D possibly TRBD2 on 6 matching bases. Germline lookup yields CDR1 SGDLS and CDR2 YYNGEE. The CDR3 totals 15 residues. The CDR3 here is CASSARSGWAHEQFF. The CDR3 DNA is TGTGCCAGTAGCGCCAGGAGCGGGTGGGCACATGAGCAGTTCTTC. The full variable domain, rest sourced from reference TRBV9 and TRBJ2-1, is DSGVTQTPKHLITATGQRVTLRCSPRSGDLSVYWYQQSLDQGLQFLIQYYNGEERAKGNILERFSAQQFPDLHSELNLSSLELGDSALYFCASSARSGWAHEQFFGPGTRLTVL.

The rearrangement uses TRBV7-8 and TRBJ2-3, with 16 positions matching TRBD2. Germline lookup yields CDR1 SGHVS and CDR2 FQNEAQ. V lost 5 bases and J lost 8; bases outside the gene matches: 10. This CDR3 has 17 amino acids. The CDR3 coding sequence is TGTGCCAGCAGCCCTGGGACTAGCGGGGGGGGTAGAGGTACGCAGTATTTT. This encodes CASSPGTSGGGRGTQYF.

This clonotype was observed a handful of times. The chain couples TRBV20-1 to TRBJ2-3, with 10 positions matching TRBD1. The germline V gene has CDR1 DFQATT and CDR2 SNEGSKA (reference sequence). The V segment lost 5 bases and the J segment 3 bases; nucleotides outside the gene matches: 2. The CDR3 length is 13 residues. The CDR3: CSARQGATDTQYF. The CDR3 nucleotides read TGCAGTGCTCGACAGGGGGCTACAGATACGCAGTATTTT.

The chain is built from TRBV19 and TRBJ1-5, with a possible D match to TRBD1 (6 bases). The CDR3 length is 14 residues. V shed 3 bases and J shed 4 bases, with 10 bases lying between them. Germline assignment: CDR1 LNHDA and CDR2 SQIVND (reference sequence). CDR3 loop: CASSMRDTNQPQHF. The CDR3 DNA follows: TGTGCCAGTAGTATGAGGGACACGAATCAGCCCCAGCATTTT.

The CDR3, as DNA: TGTGCCAGCAGCGTAGGGCCCGGGACTAGCGGCTACGAGCAGTACTTC. Translating gives CASSVGPGTSGYEQYF. This chain connects TRBV9 to TRBJ2-7; 11 bases match TRBD2. Trimming at V came to 0 bases and at J to 3 bases, leaving 5 bases not matched to a gene. Per the germline V gene, CDR1 is SGDLS and CDR2 is YYNGEE. The CDR3 sequence is 16 residues long.

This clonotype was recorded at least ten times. DNA of the CDR3: TGTGCCAGCTATTCGAGCTCCTACGAGCAGTACTTC. Translating it yields CASYSSSYEQYF. The J gene is TRBJ2-7, the V gene TRBV27; D is unresolved. The CDR3 runs to 12 residues. V lost 8 bases and J 0 bases, leaving 8 bases between the germline ends. Per germline, CDR1 MNHEY and CDR2 SMNVEV (reference sequence).

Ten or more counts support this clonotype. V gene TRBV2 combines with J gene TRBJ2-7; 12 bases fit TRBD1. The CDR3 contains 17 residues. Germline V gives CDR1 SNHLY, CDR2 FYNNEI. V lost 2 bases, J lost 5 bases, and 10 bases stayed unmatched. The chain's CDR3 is CASSELGDRGLWDEQYF. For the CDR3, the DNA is TGTGCCAGCAGTGAATTGGGGGACAGGGGGCTGTGGGACGAGCAGTACTTC.